Listed below are T cell receptor beta chains from one sample, sequenced in a study of monozygotic twins with inflammatory bowel disease. TCRdb re-called the 5' RACE reads; one entry per CDR3 protein, DNA not given. This sample's clone table lists around 450,000 distinct CDR3 sequences. Sequencing was carried out using blood. The receptors were gathered from a human donor with ulcerative colitis or Crohn's disease, or a healthy co-twin of an affected twin (not recorded which). Each CDR3 is given with its conserved first and last residue.

CDR3,V,J
CATRSRDRGDEQFF,TRBV7-8,TRBJ2-1
CSARGGGTEAFF,TRBV20-1,TRBJ1-1
CASSGTGGTSGYNEQFF,TRBV5-1,TRBJ2-1
CASSSRLGTELNSPLHF,TRBV11-2,TRBJ1-6
CASGGGDTQYF,TRBV18,TRBJ2-3
CASSLTSFRGELFF,TRBV7-9,TRBJ2-2
CASSAWDNPEQYF,TRBV2,TRBJ2-7
CASSSGEGWVYEQYF,TRBV12-3/TRBV12-4,TRBJ2-7
CASSYPSSVEQYF,TRBV7-9,TRBJ2-7
CASSQAGGASNEQFF,TRBV4-2,TRBJ2-1
CASSQEGPPTADTQYF,TRBV4-3,TRBJ2-3
CASSSSGRIYNEQFF,TRBV12-3/TRBV12-4,TRBJ2-1
CASSLVGLRNEQFF,TRBV7-2,TRBJ2-1
CSASRTSGSWETQYF,TRBV20-1,TRBJ2-5
CASSQDTAGGYTF,TRBV3-1,TRBJ1-2
CASSLWTSTDTQYF,TRBV12-3/TRBV12-4,TRBJ2-3
CASSLFSVSDNTEAFF,TRBV5-1,TRBJ1-1
CSARTSGGQETQYF,TRBV20-1,TRBJ2-5
CSAYHRDRLTDTQYF,TRBV20-1,TRBJ2-3
CASSEGYNEQFF,TRBV4-1,TRBJ2-1
CASSFYPSEQFF,TRBV2,TRBJ2-1
CASRPPGQAAGELFF,TRBV6-1,TRBJ2-2
CSAPGTANTGDLFF,TRBV20-1,TRBJ2-2
CSASGVTDTQYF,TRBV20-1,TRBJ2-3
CASSLSRHSGANVLTF,TRBV3-1,TRBJ2-6
CASSYDRAAFF,TRBV4-1,TRBJ1-1
CASRDTDTQYF,TRBV7-9,TRBJ2-3
CASNPDRGIDTQYF,TRBV5-1,TRBJ2-3
CASSFRQGWTGELFF,TRBV6-5,TRBJ2-2
CASSGGRKETQYF,TRBV12-3/TRBV12-4,TRBJ2-5
CASSFDRIYGYTF,TRBV11-2,TRBJ1-2
CSAIGGGADTQYF,TRBV20-1,TRBJ2-3
CASTPGLDEQYF,TRBV5-5,TRBJ2-7
CASSQVADRAYEQYF,TRBV4-1,TRBJ2-7
CASSSGGRGAYEQYF,TRBV7-8,TRBJ2-7
CASSQTANEADTQYF,TRBV7-3,TRBJ2-3
CASSSRDRALYEQYF,TRBV3-1,TRBJ2-7
CSAPGGGNQPQHF,TRBV20-1,TRBJ1-5
CASSLAPDTEAFF,TRBV7-3,TRBJ1-1
CATSDLAWQDRNEQFF,TRBV24-1,TRBJ2-1
CASRSGTENTEAFF,TRBV27,TRBJ1-1
CASSRQGATDTQYF,TRBV5-1,TRBJ2-3
CASSFWDADTQYF,TRBV11-2,TRBJ2-3